This is a list of T cell receptor beta chains from one sample in a study of immune evolution from preneoplasia to lung adenocarcinoma. The protocol was immunoSEQ multiplex PCR, while the TCRdb copy is restricted to in-frame clones and leaves out a portion. Of around 5,100 clones in the sample, 76% were seen once. Material for sequencing was FFPE adjacent normal lung tissue. The receptors were gathered from a person between 60 and 79 years old with lung adenocarcinoma. CDR3s include the opening cysteine and the closing phenylalanine or tryptophan. Fields, in order: J gene, D gene, V gene, clone size, CDR3 protein, CDR3 DNA. D genes are given only for firm matches. Clone size, where shown, is once, few, many, or a class for clones that have expanded.

>TRBJ1-2|-|TRBV29-1|-
CSVEDAPDGYGYTF
TGCAGCGTTGAAGATGCGCCAGACGGTTATGGCTACACCTTC
>TRBJ2-5|-|TRBV7-6|-
CASSLGGGSETQYF
TGTGCCAGCAGCTTAGGCGGAGGATCAGAGACCCAGTACTTC
>TRBJ1-1|-|TRBV4-2|large
CASTPLTTGLEAFF
TGTGCCAGCACACCTCTAACTACAGGGCTGGAAGCTTTCTTT
>TRBJ1-3|-|TRBV2|once
CASNAPSGNTIYF
TGTGCCAGCAATGCTCCTTCTGGAAACACCATATATTTT
>TRBJ2-5|-|TRBV7-7|-
CASSLDFSFWETQYF
TGTGCTAGCAGCTTAGATTTCTCCTTCTGGGAGACCCAGTACTTC
>TRBJ1-1|TRBD1|TRBV9|-
CASSARTGITNTEAFF
TGTGCCAGCAGCGCACGGACAGGGATTACGAACACTGAAGCTTTCTTT
>TRBJ1-2|-|TRBV6-1|-
CASRTGTGLGYTF
TGTGCCAGCAGAACCGGGACGGGTTTAGGCTACACCTTC
>TRBJ2-7|TRBD2|TRBV7-2|-
CASSIIAGGLSGREQYF
TGTGCCAGCAGCATAATAGCGGGGGGGCTAAGTGGCCGCGAGCAGTACTTC
>TRBJ2-7|TRBD1|TRBV4-3|-
CASSQGALTGGHTYEQYF
TGCGCCAGCAGCCAAGGGGCCCTAACAGGGGGCCATACCTACGAGCAGTACTTC
>TRBJ1-6|-|TRBV7-8|-
CASSLVPLWQAENSPLHF
TGTGCCAGCAGCTTAGTACCCCTGTGGCAGGCCGAAAATTCACCCCTCCACTTT
>TRBJ1-1|-|TRBV2|-
CASQGGYTEAFF
TGTGCCAGCCAGGGTGGGTACACTGAAGCTTTCTTT
>TRBJ1-1|-|TRBV7-3|-
CASSLRGMNTEAFF
TGTGCCAGCAGCTTAAGGGGGATGAACACTGAAGCTTTCTTT
>TRBJ2-7|TRBD2|TRBV5-6|-
CASSLETGGTYEQYF
TGTGCCAGCAGCTTAGAAACGGGGGGGACCTACGAGCAGTACTTC